This T cell receptor beta chain was sequenced for a study of T cells after yellow fever vaccination. Study-wide points: Reappearance after the booster was seen for most primary-vaccination clones, at about 95% CD4 and 70% to 90% CD8. There was a possibility that FACS-sorted repertoires contained abundant clonotypes contaminating from the bulk population.

One entry per CDR3 protein results from TCRdb running MiXCR on the 5' RACE reads. The repertoire holds more than 250,000 distinct CDR3 sequences, with around 6.8% as singletons. This clonotype was detected only a few times. Antigen specificity is unknown. Specimen: PBMCs, collected around 45 days after the first yellow fever vaccination. This sequence originates from a man aged 18 to 35 who received the YFV17D yellow fever vaccine.

CDR3 region: CASILGGTEAFF. DNA for the CDR3: TGTGCCAGCATTCTAGGGGGTACTGAAGCTTTCTTT. J is TRBJ1-1 and V is TRBV6-6; tentatively, D is TRBD1 (6 bases). The germline gives CDR1 MNHNY, CDR2 SVGAGI (reference sequence). This CDR3 comprises 12 residues. The V end lost 7 bases, the J end lost 5 bases, and 11 bases lay between the germline ends.